This T cell receptor (beta chain) derives from a study of T cell repertoires in cytomegalovirus infection. At the level of the study: Selection of CMV epitopes for the study included recently identified HLA-C-restricted and well-studied HLA-B-restricted ones. Indications of both CMV infection and matching HLA type were provided by public TCR beta signatures.

Each CDR3 protein is one row after TCRdb ran MiXCR on the reads. Found here are some 200,000 distinct CDR3 sequences, 35% to 40% of them singletons; the top ten hold around 64%. With respect to this clonotype: Its specificity is unknown.

Germline-derived CDR1 and CDR2 are SGHKS and YYEKEE (reference sequence). The CDR3 has 17 residues. V was trimmed by 2 bases and J by 3 bases, leaving 20 bases between them. Study findings and constraints: HLA-C-restricted, CMV-specific TCR beta clonotypes were dominant ex vivo. Cumulative public TCR beta family frequency identified carriers of CMV plus the relevant HLA.

The TCR sequence derives from a human donor in good health (CMV status not recorded). Some clones in this sample may be carry-over from other donors' samples. The sample in question was CD8+ T cells from cultured PBMCs, obtained from culture after CMV antigen stimulation. This chain joins TRBV5-5 and TRBJ1-1; D perhaps matches TRBD1 (6 bases). The CDR3 is CASSLSTQWGADTEAFF. CDR3 coding DNA: TGTGCCAGCAGCTTATCCACCCAATGGGGGGCCGACACTGAAGCTTTCTTT.